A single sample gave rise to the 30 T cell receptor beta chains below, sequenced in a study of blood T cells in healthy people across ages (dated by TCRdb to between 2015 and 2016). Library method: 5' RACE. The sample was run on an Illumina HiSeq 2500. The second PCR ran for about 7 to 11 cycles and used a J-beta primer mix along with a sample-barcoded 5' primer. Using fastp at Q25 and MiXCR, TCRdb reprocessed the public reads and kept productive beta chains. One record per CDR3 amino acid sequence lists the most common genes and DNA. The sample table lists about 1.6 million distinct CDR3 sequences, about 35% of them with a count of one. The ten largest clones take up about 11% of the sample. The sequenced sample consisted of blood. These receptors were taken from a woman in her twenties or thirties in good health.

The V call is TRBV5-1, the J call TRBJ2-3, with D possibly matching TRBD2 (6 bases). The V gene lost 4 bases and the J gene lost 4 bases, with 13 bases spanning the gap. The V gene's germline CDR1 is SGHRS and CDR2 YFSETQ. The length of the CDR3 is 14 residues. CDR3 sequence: CASSPWREADTQYF. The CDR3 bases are TGCGCCAGCAGCCCCTGGAGGGAGGCAGATACGCAGTATTTT.

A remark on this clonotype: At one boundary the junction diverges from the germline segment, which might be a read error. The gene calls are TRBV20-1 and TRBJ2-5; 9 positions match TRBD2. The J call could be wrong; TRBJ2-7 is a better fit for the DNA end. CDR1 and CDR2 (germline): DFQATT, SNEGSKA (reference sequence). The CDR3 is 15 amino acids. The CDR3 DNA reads TGCAGTGCTGGAGATGTGGCGGGAGGGTGGTACGAGCAGTACTTC. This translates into CSAGDVAGGWYEQYF.

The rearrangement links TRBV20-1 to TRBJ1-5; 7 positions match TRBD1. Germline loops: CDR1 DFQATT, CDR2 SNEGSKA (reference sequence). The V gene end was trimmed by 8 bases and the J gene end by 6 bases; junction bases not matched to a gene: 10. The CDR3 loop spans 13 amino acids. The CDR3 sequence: CSSGRGAGQPQHF. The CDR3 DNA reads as TGCAGTTCCGGCAGGGGGGCAGGTCAGCCCCAGCATTTT.

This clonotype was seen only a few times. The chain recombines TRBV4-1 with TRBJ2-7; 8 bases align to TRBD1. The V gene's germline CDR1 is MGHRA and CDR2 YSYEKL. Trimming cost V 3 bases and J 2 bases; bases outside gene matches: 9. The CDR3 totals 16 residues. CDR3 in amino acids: CASSQEGQGFAYEQYF. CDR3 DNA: TGCGCCAGCAGCCAGGAAGGACAGGGTTTCGCCTACGAGCAGTACTTC.

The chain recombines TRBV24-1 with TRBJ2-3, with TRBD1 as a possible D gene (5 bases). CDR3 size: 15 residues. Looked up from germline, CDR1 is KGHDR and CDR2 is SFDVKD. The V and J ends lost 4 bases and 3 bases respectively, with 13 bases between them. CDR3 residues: CATSDPRVGTDTQYF. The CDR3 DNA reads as TGTGCCACCAGTGACCCCAGGGTAGGGACAGATACGCAGTATTTT.

In DNA form, the CDR3 reads TGTGCCAGCAGTCTCAGAGTATTGGGTGAGCAGTACTTC. Residues: CASSLRVLGEQYF. The chain uses TRBV12-3 or TRBV12-4 and TRBJ2-7; D unclear. The CDR3 is 13 amino acids. V was clipped by 5 bases and J by 7 bases, with 15 bases between them.

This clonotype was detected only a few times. CDR3 bases: TGTGCCAGCTCACCACCCCACTCCCAGCGGTACGAGCAGTACTTC. Translating it yields CASSPPHSQRYEQYF. The genes are TRBV18 and TRBJ2-7; possibly TRBD2 for D (5 bases). Germline V lookup: CDR1 KGHSH, CDR2 LQKENI. V lost 0 bases to trimming and J lost 4 bases, with 13 bases between them. The CDR3 runs 15 residues.

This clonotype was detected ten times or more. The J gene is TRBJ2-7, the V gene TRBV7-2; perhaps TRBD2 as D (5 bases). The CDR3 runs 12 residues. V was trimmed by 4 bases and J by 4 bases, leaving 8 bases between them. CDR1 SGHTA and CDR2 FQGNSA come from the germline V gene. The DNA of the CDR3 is TGTGCCAGCAGCTCGACTATTTACGAGCAGTACTTC. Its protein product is CASSSTIYEQYF.

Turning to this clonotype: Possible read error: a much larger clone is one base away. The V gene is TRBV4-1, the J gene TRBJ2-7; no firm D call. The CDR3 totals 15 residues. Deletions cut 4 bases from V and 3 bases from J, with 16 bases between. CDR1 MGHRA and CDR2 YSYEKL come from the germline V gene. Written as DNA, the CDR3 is TGCGCCAGCAGCCCGGAGTGGGCGTACGGCTACGAGCAGTACTTC. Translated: CASSPEWAYGYEQYF.

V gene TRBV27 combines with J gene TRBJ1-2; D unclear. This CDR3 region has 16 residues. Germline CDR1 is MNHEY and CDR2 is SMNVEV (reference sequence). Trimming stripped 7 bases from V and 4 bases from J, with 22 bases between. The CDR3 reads CASTPRAHTMVYGYTF. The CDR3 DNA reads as TGTGCCAGCACCCCAAGGGCCCACACGATGGTCTATGGCTACACCTTC.

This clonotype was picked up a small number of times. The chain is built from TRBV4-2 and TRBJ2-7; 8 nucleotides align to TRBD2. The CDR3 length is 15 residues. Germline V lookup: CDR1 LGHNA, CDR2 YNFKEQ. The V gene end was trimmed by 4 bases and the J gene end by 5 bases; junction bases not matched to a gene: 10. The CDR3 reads CASSRCAGLVNEQYF. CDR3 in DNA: TGTGCCAGCAGCCGCTGTGCGGGACTAGTGAACGAGCAGTACTTC.

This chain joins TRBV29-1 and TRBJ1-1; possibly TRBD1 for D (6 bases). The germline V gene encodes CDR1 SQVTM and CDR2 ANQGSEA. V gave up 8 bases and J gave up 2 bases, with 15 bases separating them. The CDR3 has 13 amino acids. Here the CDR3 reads CSCRGELNTEAFF. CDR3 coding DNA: TGCAGCTGTAGGGGGGAACTTAACACTGAAGCTTTCTTT.

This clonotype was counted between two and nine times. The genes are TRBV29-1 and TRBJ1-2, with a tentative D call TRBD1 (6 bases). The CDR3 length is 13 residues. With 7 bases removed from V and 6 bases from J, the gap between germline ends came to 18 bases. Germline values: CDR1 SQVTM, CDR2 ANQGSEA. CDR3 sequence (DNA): TGCAGCGCCATACTAACAGGGAACCATGGCTACACCTTC. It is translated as CSAILTGNHGYTF.

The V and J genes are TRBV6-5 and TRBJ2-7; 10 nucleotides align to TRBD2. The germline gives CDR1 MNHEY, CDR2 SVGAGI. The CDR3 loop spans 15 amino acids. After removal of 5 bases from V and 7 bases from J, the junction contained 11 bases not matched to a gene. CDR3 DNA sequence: TGTGCCAGCAGTCGTAGCGGGGGGCCCGTGGAGGAGCAGTACTTC. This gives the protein CASSRSGGPVEEQYF.

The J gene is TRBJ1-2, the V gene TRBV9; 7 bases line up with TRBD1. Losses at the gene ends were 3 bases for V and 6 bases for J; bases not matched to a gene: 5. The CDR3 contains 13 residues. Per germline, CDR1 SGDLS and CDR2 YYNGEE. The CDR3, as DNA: TGTGCCAGCAGCGCCGGACAGGCCCATGGCTACACCTTC. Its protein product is CASSAGQAHGYTF.

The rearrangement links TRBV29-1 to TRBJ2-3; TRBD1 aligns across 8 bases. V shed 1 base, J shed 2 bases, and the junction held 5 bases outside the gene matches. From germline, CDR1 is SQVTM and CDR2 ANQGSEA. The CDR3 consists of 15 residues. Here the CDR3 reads CSVEGRDRPTDTQYF. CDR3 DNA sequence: TGCAGCGTTGAAGGTAGGGACAGGCCCACAGATACGCAGTATTTT.

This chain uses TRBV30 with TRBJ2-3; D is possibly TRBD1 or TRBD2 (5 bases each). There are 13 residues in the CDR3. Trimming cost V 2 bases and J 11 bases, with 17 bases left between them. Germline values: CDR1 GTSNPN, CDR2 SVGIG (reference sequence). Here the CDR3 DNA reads TGTGCCTGGAGTAGTTATCCGGCAGGGAGGCAGTATTTT. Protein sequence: CAWSSYPAGRQYF.

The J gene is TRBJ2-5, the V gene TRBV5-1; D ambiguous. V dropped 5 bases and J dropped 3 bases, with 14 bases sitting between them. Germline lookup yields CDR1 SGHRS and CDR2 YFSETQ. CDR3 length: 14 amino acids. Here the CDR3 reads CASRVAGREETQYF. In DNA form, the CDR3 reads TGCGCCAGCAGAGTGGCAGGACGAGAAGAGACCCAGTACTTC.

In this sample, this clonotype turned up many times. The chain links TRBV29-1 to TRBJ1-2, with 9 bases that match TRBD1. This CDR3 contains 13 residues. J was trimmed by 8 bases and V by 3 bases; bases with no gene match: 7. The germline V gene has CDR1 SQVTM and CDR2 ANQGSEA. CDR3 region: CSVDRQGEEGYTF. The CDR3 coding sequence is TGCAGCGTTGACAGACAGGGGGAAGAGGGCTACACCTTC.

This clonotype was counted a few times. The CDR3 DNA is TGCAGTGCTAGCGGGCATGAGCAGTTCTTC. It yields the protein CSASGHEQFF. This sequence joins TRBV20-1 and TRBJ2-1; D remains unclear. Germline V CDR1 and CDR2: DFQATT, SNEGSKA (reference sequence). The CDR3 sequence is 10 residues long. The V end was cut by 3 bases, the J end by 8 bases, with 5 bases between.

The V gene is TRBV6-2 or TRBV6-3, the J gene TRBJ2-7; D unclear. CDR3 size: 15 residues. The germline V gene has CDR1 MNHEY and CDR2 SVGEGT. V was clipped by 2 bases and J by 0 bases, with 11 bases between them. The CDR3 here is CASSYPLRSSYEQYF. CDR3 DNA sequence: TGTGCCAGCAGTTACCCGCTCCGGAGCTCCTACGAGCAGTACTTC.

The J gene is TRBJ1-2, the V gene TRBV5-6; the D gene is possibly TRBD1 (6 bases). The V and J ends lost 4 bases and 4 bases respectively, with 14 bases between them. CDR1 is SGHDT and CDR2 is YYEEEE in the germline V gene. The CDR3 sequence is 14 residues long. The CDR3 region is CASSISGQSYGYTF. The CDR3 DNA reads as TGTGCCAGCAGCATCTCCGGACAGAGCTATGGCTACACCTTC.

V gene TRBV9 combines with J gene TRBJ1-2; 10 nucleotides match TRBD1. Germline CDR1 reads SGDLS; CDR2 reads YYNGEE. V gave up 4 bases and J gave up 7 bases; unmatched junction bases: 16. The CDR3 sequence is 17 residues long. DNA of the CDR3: TGTGCCAGCAGCCCCCGTAGCTGGACAGGGGGTGGCTGTGGCTACACCTTC. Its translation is CASSPRSWTGGGCGYTF.

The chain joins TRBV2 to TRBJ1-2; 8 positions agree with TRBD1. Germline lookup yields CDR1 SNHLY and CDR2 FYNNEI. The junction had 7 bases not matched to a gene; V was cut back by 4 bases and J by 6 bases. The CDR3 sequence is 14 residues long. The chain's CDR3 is CASSVSGGADGYTF. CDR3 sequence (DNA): TGTGCCAGCAGTGTTTCAGGGGGCGCCGATGGCTACACCTTC.

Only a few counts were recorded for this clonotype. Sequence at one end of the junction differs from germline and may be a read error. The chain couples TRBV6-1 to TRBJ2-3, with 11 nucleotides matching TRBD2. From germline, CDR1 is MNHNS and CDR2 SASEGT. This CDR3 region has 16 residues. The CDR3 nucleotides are TGTGCTAGCAGTGCAACTAGCGGGGGCCCATTGTATACGCAGTATTTT. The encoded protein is CASSATSGGPLYTQYF.

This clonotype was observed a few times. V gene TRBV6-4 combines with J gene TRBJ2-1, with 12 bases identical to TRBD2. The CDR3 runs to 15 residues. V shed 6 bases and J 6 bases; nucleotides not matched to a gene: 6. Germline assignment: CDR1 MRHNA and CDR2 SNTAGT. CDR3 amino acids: CASSRLAGDRNEQFF. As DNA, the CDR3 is TGTGCCAGCAGCCGACTAGCGGGAGACCGCAATGAGCAGTTCTTC.

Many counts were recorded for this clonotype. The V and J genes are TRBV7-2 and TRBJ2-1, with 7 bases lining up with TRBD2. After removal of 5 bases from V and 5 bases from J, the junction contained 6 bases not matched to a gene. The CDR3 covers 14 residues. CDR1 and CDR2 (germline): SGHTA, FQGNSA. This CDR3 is CASSPGDYHNEQFF. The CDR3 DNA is TGTGCCAGCAGCCCCGGGGACTACCACAATGAGCAGTTCTTC.

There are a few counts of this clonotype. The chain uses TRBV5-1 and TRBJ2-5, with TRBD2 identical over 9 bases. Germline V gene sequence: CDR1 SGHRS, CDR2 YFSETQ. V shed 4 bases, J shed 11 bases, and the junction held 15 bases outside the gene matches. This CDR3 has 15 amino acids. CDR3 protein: CASSPETSGDNEQYF. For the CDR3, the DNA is TGCGCCAGCAGCCCAGAGACTAGCGGAGACAATGAGCAGTACTTC.

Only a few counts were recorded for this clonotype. CDR3 DNA: TGCAGTGCTGCCCCAGGACTTGCTGATACGCAGTATTTT. It codes for CSAAPGLADTQYF. The gene calls are TRBV20-1 and TRBJ2-3; a possible D gene is TRBD2 (5 bases). The CDR3 is 13 residues long. Trimming took 5 bases from V and 6 from J, leaving 15 bases between them. CDR1 and CDR2 from the germline V gene are DFQATT and SNEGSKA (reference sequence).

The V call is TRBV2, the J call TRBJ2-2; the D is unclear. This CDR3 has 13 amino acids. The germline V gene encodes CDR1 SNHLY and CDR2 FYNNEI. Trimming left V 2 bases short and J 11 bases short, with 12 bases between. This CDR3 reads CASSETWAGELFF. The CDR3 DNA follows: TGTGCCAGCAGTGAAACTTGGGCAGGAGAGCTGTTTTTT.